The sequence of this T cell receptor beta chain was determined in a study of vaccination effects on CD4 cells after COVID-19. Points on this clone: Its target is unknown.

Before any sequencing was done, the ViraFEST assay used viral peptide pools to expand antigen-specific CD4+ T cells. On approximately day 9 of culture, CD4+ T cells were separated out. Infection dated between March and December 2020, before the Alpha, Beta and Delta variants reached the United States. Only in-frame clones appear in the TCRdb table, and some are missing; sequencing was by immunoSEQ multiplex PCR. The repertoire holds roughly 70,000 clones, with roughly two thirds as singletons. V was pared by 4 bases and J by 7 bases, with 10 bases between. The CDR3 has 12 amino acids. Germline V gene lookup returns CDR1 SQVTM and CDR2 ANQGSEA.

The sample here was CD4+ T cells from PBMCs cultured with HIV peptides, taken before COVID-19 vaccination. The subset here: HIV-1 Nef peptide pool negative control/reference culture. The receptor's source is a human donor who had a prior SARS-CoV-2 infection. This chain uses TRBV29-1 with TRBJ1-4; D gene ambiguous. CDR3 sequence (DNA): TGCAGCGTTGGGGTGGGTTTTGAAAAACTGTTTTTT. It specifies CSVGVGFEKLFF.